The next 25 T cell receptor beta chains were all read from a single sample in a study of blood T cell repertoires in COVID-19. TCRdb's copy holds only in-frame clones and misses some; the assay was immunoSEQ multiplex PCR. The sample lists a few hundred thousand clones, 88% seen once, with around 1.2% in the top ten. Sequenced: PBMCs or T cells enriched from blood (not recorded which). All receptors derive from a middle-aged woman with acute COVID-19.

The CDR3 DNA is TGTGCCAGCAGCTCAGGATGGACAGGGTATCTGGGCTACACCTTC. This encodes CASSSGWTGYLGYTF. This chain connects TRBV7-2 to TRBJ1-2; 8 nucleotides match TRBD1. CDR1 and CDR2 (germline): SGHTA, FQGNSA. V lost 4 bases and J lost 8; bases outside the gene matches: 12. The CDR3 loop spans 15 amino acids.

The chain recombines TRBV5-4 with TRBJ2-1; 14 positions agree with TRBD2. After removal of 3 bases from V and 10 bases from J, the junction contained 6 bases not matched to a gene. Per the germline V gene, CDR1 is SGHNT and CDR2 is YYREEE (reference sequence). This CDR3 has 15 residues. The CDR3: CASSSRLAGGQEQFF. CDR3 nucleotides: TGTGCCAGCAGCTCCAGACTAGCGGGAGGGCAAGAGCAGTTCTTC.

The genes are TRBV14 and TRBJ1-2; the D gene is possibly TRBD1 (5 bases). Deletions cut 1 base from V and 7 bases from J, with 13 bases between. The germline V gene has CDR1 SGHDN and CDR2 FVKESK. CDR3 size: 14 residues. The CDR3 is CASSQVNQGIGYTF. DNA of the CDR3: TGTGCCAGCAGCCAAGTGAACCAGGGAATTGGCTACACCTTC.

Many counts were recorded for this clone. The V and J genes are TRBV13 and TRBJ1-2; D is unclear. The CDR3 is made up of 16 amino acids. The V and J ends lost 5 bases and 4 bases respectively, with 20 bases between them. CDR1 and CDR2 from the germline V gene are PRHDT and FYEKMQ (reference sequence). DNA of the CDR3: TGTGCCAGCAGCCCTAGAGGTCCAGGAGGGTTCTATGGCTACACCTTC. Protein product: CASSPRGPGGFYGYTF.

The chain uses TRBV19 and TRBJ1-2; TRBD1 agrees at 7 bases. Germline values: CDR1 LNHDA, CDR2 SQIVND (reference sequence). Losses at the gene ends were 1 base for V and 1 base for J; bases not matched to a gene: 6. The CDR3 runs 16 residues. As DNA, the CDR3 is TGTGCCAGTAGTATAGCTTCGACAGGGAGTAACTATGGCTACACCTTC. Residues: CASSIASTGSNYGYTF.

This rearrangement joins TRBV18 to TRBJ1-1; 8 bases are a match to TRBD1. After removal of 8 bases from V and 0 bases from J, the junction contained 2 bases not matched to a gene. The CDR3 is 13 amino acids. The V gene's germline CDR1 is KGHSH and CDR2 LQKENI. CDR3 nucleotides: TGTGCCAGCGGACAGGGTTTGAACACTGAAGCTTTCTTT. Its translation is CASGQGLNTEAFF.

The V gene is TRBV6-4, the J gene TRBJ1-2, with no clear D. There are 14 residues in the CDR3. The germline gives CDR1 MRHNA, CDR2 SNTAGT. Trimming removed 0 bases from V and 8 bases from J, with 13 bases in between. The CDR3 region has the DNA TGTGCCAGCAGTGACTCCTGGGCCTTAGGAGGCTACACCTTC. Protein: CASSDSWALGGYTF.

The chain employs TRBV7-2 and TRBJ1-3, with D hard to call. Trimming took 1 base from V and 9 from J, leaving 16 bases between them. CDR3 size: 15 residues. Germline loops: CDR1 SGHTA, CDR2 FQGNSA. The CDR3 here is CASSLEARQTSTIYF. For the CDR3, the DNA is TGTGCCAGCAGCTTAGAGGCGCGTCAGACATCCACCATATATTTT.

The genes are TRBV11-3 and TRBJ2-5; possible D gene TRBD2, 6 bases. The V end lost 1 base, the J end lost 4 bases, and 13 bases lay between the germline ends. The germline V gene encodes CDR1 SGHNT and CDR2 YENEEA. The CDR3 loop spans 15 amino acids. CDR3: CASSLVTGRGETQYF. In DNA, the CDR3 is TGTGCCAGCAGCTTAGTAACCGGGAGAGGAGAGACCCAGTACTTC.

V gene TRBV7-3 combines with J gene TRBJ1-2, with D possibly being TRBD1 (6 bases). V gave up 4 bases and J gave up 8 bases, with 17 bases separating them. CDR1 and CDR2 (germline): SGHTA, FQGTGA. The CDR3 length is 14 residues. CDR3 region: CASSSQHRAEGYTF. For the CDR3, the DNA is TGTGCCAGCAGCTCTCAGCACAGGGCAGAAGGCTACACCTTC. Combining the CDR3 with reference TRBV7-3 and TRBJ1-2 gives the whole variable domain GAGVSQTPSNKVTEKGKYVELRCDPISGHTALYWYRQSLGQGPEFLIYFQGTGAADDSGLPNDRFFAVRPEGSVSTLKIQRTERGDSAVYLCASSSQHRAEGYTFGSGTRLTVV.

The J gene is TRBJ2-1, the V gene TRBV7-2; 9 bases line up with TRBD2. Germline V gene sequence: CDR1 SGHTA, CDR2 FQGNSA. This CDR3 has 15 residues. The trim removed 5 bases at V and 5 bases at J, leaving 7 bases unmatched. This CDR3 reads CASSLRLAADNEQFF. CDR3 sequence (DNA): TGTGCCAGCAGCCTCCGACTAGCGGCCGACAATGAGCAGTTCTTC.

The chain combines TRBV24-1 with TRBJ1-1, with D perhaps TRBD1 (5 bases). V lost 2 bases, J lost 10 bases, and 16 bases lay in between. Germline loops: CDR1 KGHDR, CDR2 SFDVKD. The CDR3 has 14 residues. This CDR3 is CATSDWGEWEGAFF. The CDR3 coding sequence is TGTGCCACCAGTGATTGGGGGGAATGGGAGGGAGCTTTCTTT.

The J gene is TRBJ2-3, the V gene TRBV5-1; 7 bases agree with TRBD2. The germline V gene has CDR1 SGHRS and CDR2 YFSETQ. Trimming removed 6 bases from V and 0 bases from J; junction bases left unmatched: 4. The CDR3 covers 14 residues. The CDR3 DNA reads TGCGCCAGCACCCTAGCGGCTAGCACAGATACGCAGTATTTT. The encoded protein is CASTLAASTDTQYF.

The chain employs TRBV10-3 and TRBJ1-2; 12 bases are a match to TRBD1. Germline assignment: CDR1 ENHRY and CDR2 SYGVKD. This CDR3 is 15 amino acids long. V was clipped by 4 bases and J by 3 bases; unmatched bases: 3. This chain's CDR3 is CAISGGQGADYGYTF. The DNA for the CDR3 is TGTGCCATCAGTGGGGGACAGGGGGCAGACTATGGCTACACCTTC.

The chain recombines TRBV2 with TRBJ1-5, with TRBD1 identical over 7 bases. The V and J ends lost 8 bases and 2 bases, in that order; junction bases with no gene match: 6. Germline V gives CDR1 SNHLY, CDR2 FYNNEI. This CDR3 region has 14 residues. CDR3 sequence: CASGQGERNQPQHF. CDR3 nucleotide sequence: TGTGCCAGCGGGCAGGGGGAGCGCAATCAGCCCCAGCATTTT.

The V and J genes are TRBV28 and TRBJ1-5; D call uncertain. Germline V gene sequence: CDR1 MDHEN, CDR2 SYDVKM. This CDR3 contains 17 residues. Between the trimmed V and J ends, which lost 3 bases and 0 bases, there was a span of 15 bases. This chain's CDR3 is CASSFFSVRYSNQPQHF. For the CDR3, the DNA is TGTGCCAGCAGTTTCTTCTCTGTGAGATATAGCAATCAGCCCCAGCATTTT.

The chain couples TRBV15 to TRBJ1-2; possible D gene TRBD1, 6 bases. The CDR3 covers 14 residues. The germline V gene has CDR1 LNHNV and CDR2 YYDKDF (reference sequence). Trimming left V 6 bases short and J 5 bases short, with 16 bases between. The CDR3 bases are TGTGCCACCAGTGTGGAGACAGGCCCATATGGCTACACCTTC. Its protein product is CATSVETGPYGYTF.

The chain links TRBV2 to TRBJ2-1; tentative D call: TRBD1 (6 bases). V was shortened by 4 bases and J by 14 bases, with 21 bases between the two germline ends. Germline loops: CDR1 SNHLY, CDR2 FYNNEI. The CDR3 has 14 residues. CDR3 residues: CASSVLAPRGQKFF. CDR3 bases: TGTGCCAGCAGTGTTTTAGCGCCCCGGGGACAAAAGTTCTTC.

V gene TRBV19 combines with J gene TRBJ1-1, with a weak D call TRBD1 (5 bases). The length of the CDR3 is 14 residues. Germline V gene sequence: CDR1 LNHDA, CDR2 SQIVND (reference sequence). Trimming removed 5 bases from V and 8 bases from J, with 18 bases in between. CDR3 nucleotide sequence: TGTGCCAGTAGTGTCACAGGTGCCCCGTCGGAAGCTTTCTTT. It yields the protein CASSVTGAPSEAFF. Based on the CDR3 plus reference TRBV19 and TRBJ1-1, the full variable domain is DGGITQSPKYLFRKEGQNVTLSCEQNLNHDAMYWYRQDPGQGLRLIYYSQIVNDFQKGDIAEGYSVSREKKESFPLTVTSAQKNPTAFYLCASSVTGAPSEAFFGQGTRLTVV.

This chain links TRBV5-1 with TRBJ2-3, with D maybe TRBD2 (5 bases). V shed 0 bases and J shed 0 bases, with 8 bases lying between them. Germline values: CDR1 SGHRS, CDR2 YFSETQ. The CDR3 length is 15 residues. Here the CDR3 reads CASSLGETSTDTQYF. For the CDR3, the DNA is TGCGCCAGCAGCTTGGGGGAGACTAGCACAGATACGCAGTATTTT. The variable domain in full, with the rest retrieved from reference TRBV5-1 and TRBJ2-3, is KAGVTQTPRYLIKTRGQQVTLSCSPISGHRSVSWYQQTPGQGLQFLFEYFSETQRNKGNFPGRFSGRQFSNSRSEMNVSTLELGDSALYLCASSLGETSTDTQYFGPGTRLTVL.

This sequence joins TRBV18 and TRBJ1-1; D call uncertain. Germline CDR1 reads KGHSH; CDR2 reads LQKENI. V dropped 1 base and J dropped 1 base, with 10 bases sitting between them. This CDR3 region has 15 residues. CDR3 sequence (DNA): TGTGCCAGCTCACCACAGGAGGCCTGGAACACTGAAGCTTTCTTT. It specifies CASSPQEAWNTEAFF. The complete variable domain, with remaining parts taken from reference TRBV18 and TRBJ1-1, reads NAGVMQNPRHLVRRRGQEARLRCSPMKGHSHVYWYRQLPEEGLKFMVYLQKENIIDESGMPKERFSAEFPKEGPSILRIQQVVRGDSAAYFCASSPQEAWNTEAFFGQGTRLTVV.

J is TRBJ2-4 and V is TRBV28; possibly TRBD1 for D (6 bases). Trimming cost V 3 bases and J 6 bases, with 15 bases left between them. CDR1 is MDHEN, CDR2 SYDVKM, per germline. This CDR3 is built from 15 residues. This CDR3 reads CASSLGATARNIQYF. The CDR3 region has the DNA TGTGCCAGCAGTTTGGGGGCGACAGCGAGAAACATTCAGTACTTC.

The chain joins TRBV11-2 to TRBJ2-5; maybe TRBD2 (6 bases). Trimming removed 1 base at V and 5 bases at J, with 17 bases between. The V gene's germline CDR1 is SGHAT and CDR2 FQNNGV. The CDR3 loop spans 16 amino acids. In nucleotides, the CDR3 is TGTGCCAGCAGCTTAGGAGTCCCGGGAGAGGGGGAGACCCAGTACTTC. As protein: CASSLGVPGEGETQYF.

The V gene is TRBV11-2, the J gene TRBJ1-2; D is unclear. The V gene lost 2 bases and the J gene lost 2 bases, with 6 bases spanning the gap. Germline V gene lookup returns CDR1 SGHAT and CDR2 FQNNGV. The CDR3 length is 13 residues. The CDR3 DNA sequence: TGTGCCAGCAGCTTAAGCACCAACTATGGCTACACCTTC. Translating gives CASSLSTNYGYTF.

V and J are TRBV15 and TRBJ1-4, with TRBD1 matching 8 bases. Germline V CDR1 and CDR2: LNHNV, YYDKDF (reference sequence). This CDR3 contains 13 residues. Trimming removed 0 bases from V and 17 bases from J; junction bases left unmatched: 8. CDR3 DNA sequence: TGTGCCACCAGCAGAGATCGGCAGGGGGCTAGTTTTTTT. Translating it yields CATSRDRQGASFF.